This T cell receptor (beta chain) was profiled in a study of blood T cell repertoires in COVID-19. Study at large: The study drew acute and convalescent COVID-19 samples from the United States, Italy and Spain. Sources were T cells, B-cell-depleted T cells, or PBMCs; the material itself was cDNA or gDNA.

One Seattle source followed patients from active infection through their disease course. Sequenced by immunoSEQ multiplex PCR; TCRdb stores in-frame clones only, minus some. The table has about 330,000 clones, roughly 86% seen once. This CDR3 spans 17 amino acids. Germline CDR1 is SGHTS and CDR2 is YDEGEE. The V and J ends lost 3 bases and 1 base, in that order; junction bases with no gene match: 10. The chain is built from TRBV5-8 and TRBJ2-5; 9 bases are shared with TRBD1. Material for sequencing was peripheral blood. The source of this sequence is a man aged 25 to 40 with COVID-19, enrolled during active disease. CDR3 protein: CASSSGTGHTSQETQYF. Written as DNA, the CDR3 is TGTGCCAGCAGCTCAGGGACAGGGCATACCTCCCAAGAGACCCAGTACTTC.